This T cell receptor beta chain was identified in a study of T-cell reconstitution after alpha-beta-depleted transplantation in children. Construction of the TCRbeta library involved unique molecular identifiers. TCRdb reprocessed the PCR reads via MiXCR and lists one record per CDR3 protein. The sample lists a few hundred thousand distinct CDR3 sequences, about 45% occurring once. This clonotype has ten or more counts. This receptor was obtained from a girl aged 2 to 9 with aplastic anemia, due to receive a stem cell transplant. The starting material was PBMCs, obtained before TCRalphabeta/CD19-depleted stem cell transplant.

The CDR3 DNA reads TGCGCCAGCAGCCCTACTGATGCGACGTTGCCCAACACTGAAGCTTTCTTT. Its translation: CASSPTDATLPNTEAFF. The genes are TRBV5-1 and TRBJ1-1; D unclear. Germline CDR1 is SGHRS and CDR2 is YFSETQ. The CDR3 sequence is 17 residues long. V was cut by 4 bases and J by 2 bases, with 21 bases left in between.